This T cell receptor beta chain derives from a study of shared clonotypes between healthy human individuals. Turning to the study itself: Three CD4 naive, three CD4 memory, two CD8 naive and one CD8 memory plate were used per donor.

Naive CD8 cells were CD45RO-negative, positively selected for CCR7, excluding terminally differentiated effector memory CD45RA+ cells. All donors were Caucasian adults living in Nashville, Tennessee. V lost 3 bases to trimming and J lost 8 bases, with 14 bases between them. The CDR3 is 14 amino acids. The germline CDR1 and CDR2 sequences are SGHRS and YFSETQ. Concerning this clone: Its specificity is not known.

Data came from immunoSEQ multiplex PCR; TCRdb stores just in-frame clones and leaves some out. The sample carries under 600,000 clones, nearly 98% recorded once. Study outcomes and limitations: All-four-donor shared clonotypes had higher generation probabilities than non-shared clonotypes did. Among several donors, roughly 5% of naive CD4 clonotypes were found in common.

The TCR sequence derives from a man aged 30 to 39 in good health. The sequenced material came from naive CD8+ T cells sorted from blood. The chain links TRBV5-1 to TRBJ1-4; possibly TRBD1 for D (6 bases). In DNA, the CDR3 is TGCGCCAGCAGCTCCCCAGTCGACAGGGAAAAACTGTTTTTT. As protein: CASSSPVDREKLFF.